Given below is one T cell receptor (beta chain) in context. This table comes from immunoSEQ multiplex PCR, and its TCRdb copy is limited to in-frame clones, with some not included. The table has about 170,000 clones, roughly 91% seen once. The CDR3 has 17 amino acids. V lost 3 bases to trimming and J lost 6 bases; unmatched junction nucleotides: 11. Germline V gives CDR1 PRHDT, CDR2 FYEKMQ (reference sequence). This entry is derived from a study of blood T cell repertoires in COVID-19. In the study overall: T cells, B-cell-depleted T cells, or PBMCs provided the cDNA or gDNA that served as material.

The chain carries TRBV13 and TRBJ2-2; TRBD2 matches at 9 bases. The origin of this receptor is a middle-aged man who had recovered from COVID-19. Sequences were obtained from peripheral blood. CDR3 nucleotides: TGTGCCAGCAGCTTTAACCCTTGGCGGGGGGGCTCCGGGGAGCTGTTTTTT. Translating gives CASSFNPWRGGSGELFF.